This passage covers 30 T cell receptor beta chains from one sample sequenced in a study of blood T cell repertoires in COVID-19. Libraries were prepared by immunoSEQ multiplex PCR; TCRdb keeps only in-frame clonotypes and omits some of them. The sample shows fewer than 250,000 clones, more than 75% of them seen only once. Sequencing used peripheral blood. The receptors were gathered from a woman aged 60-70 years with COVID-19, enrolled during active disease.

This chain connects TRBV5-1 to TRBJ1-2, with 7 positions matching TRBD1. The length of the CDR3 is 14 residues. Germline CDR1 reads SGHRS; CDR2 reads YFSETQ. The V and J ends lost 5 bases and 2 bases, in that order; junction bases with no gene match: 6. The CDR3 DNA reads as TGCGCCAGCAGAGGGGAGACAGGGAACTATGGCTACACCTTC. Translation: CASRGETGNYGYTF.

CDR3 nucleotides: TGTGCCAGCAGCTTGGAAGCATTCCGGACCGGGGAGCTGTTTTTT. This encodes CASSLEAFRTGELFF. The chain couples TRBV5-8 to TRBJ2-2; no firm D call. V lost 0 bases and J lost 5, with 11 bases in between. Germline lookup yields CDR1 SGHTS and CDR2 YDEGEE. This CDR3 region has 15 residues.

J is TRBJ2-7 and V is TRBV18, with 8 bases fitting TRBD2. The CDR3 is 14 amino acids. After removal of 3 bases from V and 2 bases from J, the junction contained 3 bases not matched to a gene. The V gene's germline CDR1 is KGHSH and CDR2 LQKENI. The DNA of the CDR3 is TGTGCCAGCTCACCGGGGGGACTAGCCTACGAGCAGTACTTC. Its translation is CASSPGGLAYEQYF.

The chain uses TRBV27 and TRBJ2-7, with a weak D call TRBD2 (6 bases). CDR1 MNHEY and CDR2 SMNVEV come from the germline V gene (reference sequence). The CDR3 totals 16 residues. Trimming removed 5 bases at V and 7 bases at J, with 24 bases between. The CDR3 region is CASSPNSLFREEEQYV. Here the CDR3 DNA reads TGTGCCAGCAGTCCTAATTCCCTTTTTAGGGAGGAAGAGCAGTACGTC.

The CDR3 sequence: CASSIELQPGNEQFF. The CDR3 DNA follows: TGTGCCAGTAGTATCGAATTACAGCCTGGTAATGAGCAGTTCTTC. V usage is TRBV19 and J usage is TRBJ2-1; D not certain. This CDR3 comprises 15 residues. Germline CDR1 LNHDA, CDR2 SQIVND (reference sequence). Trimming removed 3 bases from V and 7 bases from J, with 16 bases in between.

This clone was counted only a few times. A junction end diverges from the germline sequence, so it may reflect a read error. The rearrangement joins TRBV2 to TRBJ2-4; no definite D call. From germline, CDR1 is SNHLY and CDR2 FYNNEI. The CDR3 is 14 amino acids. Written as DNA, the CDR3 is TGTGCCAGCAGTCAAGCCCAAGCCAAAAACATTCAGTACTTC. It codes for CASSQAQAKNIQYF.

V usage is TRBV11-2 and J usage is TRBJ1-4; D unclear. Trimming took off 2 bases at V and 6 bases at J, with 10 bases between the two ends. The germline V gene has CDR1 SGHAT and CDR2 FQNNGV. The CDR3 length is 14 residues. CDR3 in amino acids: CASSLHPTDEKLFF. The CDR3 DNA sequence: TGTGCCAGCAGCTTACACCCAACGGATGAAAAACTGTTTTTT.

The chain carries TRBV2 and TRBJ2-1; 8 bases agree with TRBD2. Trimming at V came to 8 bases and at J to 5 bases, leaving 11 bases not matched to a gene. Germline assignment: CDR1 SNHLY and CDR2 FYNNEI. The CDR3 totals 15 residues. The CDR3 loop reads CASGARGGLDNEQFF. The CDR3 DNA reads as TGTGCCAGCGGGGCCCGGGGGGGCCTGGACAATGAGCAGTTCTTC.

Turning to this clone: Other DNA sequences in the sample encode the same CDR3. The chain combines TRBV19 with TRBJ1-1; the match to TRBD1 covers 8 bases. The ends lost 5 bases at V and 1 base at J; junction bases unmatched: 0. Germline V gene data show CDR1 as LNHDA and CDR2 as SQIVND (reference sequence). The CDR3 length is 13 residues. This chain's CDR3 is CASSDRGNTEAFF. CDR3 DNA sequence: TGTGCCAGTAGTGACAGGGGGAACACTGAAGCTTTCTTT.

This CDR3 reads CASSPLQEVHEKLFF. The CDR3 DNA follows: TGTGCCAGCTCACCCCTACAAGAGGTTCATGAAAAACTGTTTTTT. This chain links TRBV18 with TRBJ1-4; no clear D. The CDR3 has 15 amino acids. Germline V gene data show CDR1 as KGHSH and CDR2 as LQKENI. V lost 3 bases and J 6 bases, leaving 14 bases between the germline ends.

V usage is TRBV7-8 and J usage is TRBJ2-3; TRBD2 agrees at 8 bases. The CDR3 is made up of 13 amino acids. The germline V gene has CDR1 SGHVS and CDR2 FQNEAQ. The CDR3 reads CAASGRSTDTQYF. CDR3 nucleotide sequence: TGTGCAGCAAGCGGGAGAAGCACAGATACGCAGTATTTT.

This chain connects TRBV6-5 to TRBJ1-2; D is undetermined. The CDR3 spans 15 residues. The germline V and J ends were trimmed by 0 bases and 1 base, with 9 bases remaining between them. The germline CDR1 and CDR2 sequences are MNHEY and SVGAGI. CDR3 bases: TGTGCCAGCAGTTACTCGTACGGGGATAACTATGGCTACACCTTC. Translating it yields CASSYSYGDNYGYTF.

This clone was found once. The chain uses TRBV5-4 and TRBJ2-2, with 7 bases fitting TRBD2. There are 16 residues in the CDR3. Germline V gene data show CDR1 as SGHNT and CDR2 as YYREEE (reference sequence). Unmatched junction bases numbered 7, after V lost 3 bases and J lost 2 bases. CDR3 sequence (DNA): TGTGCCAGCAGCTCCGAACCTAGCGGAAACACCGGGGAGCTGTTTTTT. Encoded protein: CASSSEPSGNTGELFF.

V is TRBV10-3 and J is TRBJ2-2, with 7 bases identical to TRBD2. Germline assignment: CDR1 ENHRY and CDR2 SYGVKD. Trimming cost V 8 bases and J 5 bases; bases outside gene matches: 8. This CDR3 contains 14 residues. The CDR3 sequence is CAIFGGSYTGELFF. CDR3 sequence (DNA): TGTGCCATCTTCGGCGGGAGCTATACCGGGGAGCTGTTTTTT.

The chain employs TRBV6-6 and TRBJ1-4; D is uncertain. Germline CDR1 MNHNY, CDR2 SVGAGI (reference sequence). Trimming removed 0 bases at V and 5 bases at J, with 10 bases between. The CDR3 length is 15 residues. CDR3 sequence: CASSYSLQANEKLFF. The CDR3 nucleotides read TGTGCCAGCAGTTACTCCCTGCAGGCCAATGAAAAACTGTTTTTT.

The chain employs TRBV27 and TRBJ1-6; tentatively, D is TRBD1 (6 bases). Germline CDR1 reads MNHEY; CDR2 reads SMNVEV (reference sequence). The CDR3 extends over 14 amino acids. Trimming took off 1 base at V and 7 bases at J, with 8 bases between the two ends. CDR3 protein: CASSLWQGNSPLHF. The CDR3 DNA sequence: TGTGCCAGCAGTTTATGGCAGGGGAATTCACCCCTCCACTTT.

The genes are TRBV21-1 and TRBJ1-2; the table calls TRBD1, which could not be checked here. TRBV21-1 is a documented pseudogene. This CDR3 is 16 amino acids long. The DNA of the CDR3 is TGTGCCAGCATCCTTAGGGGGCGGGACAGGGCCTATGGCTACACCTTC. This sequence encodes CASILRGRDRAYGYTF.

This chain joins TRBV5-1 and TRBJ1-5; maybe TRBD1 (5 bases). Trimming left V 0 bases short and J 2 bases short, with 9 bases between. CDR3 length: 15 residues. From germline, CDR1 is SGHRS and CDR2 YFSETQ. CDR3 loop: CASSLDVGRNQPQHF. CDR3 DNA: TGCGCCAGCAGCTTGGATGTGGGGCGCAATCAGCCCCAGCATTTT.

The rearrangement uses TRBV19 and TRBJ1-5; 7 nucleotides match TRBD1. Germline V CDR1 and CDR2: LNHDA, SQIVND (reference sequence). V was clipped by 5 bases and J by 5 bases; unmatched bases: 6. CDR3 length: 14 amino acids. CDR3 residues: CASSEGGGYQPQHF. CDR3 coding DNA: TGTGCCAGTAGTGAAGGGGGCGGGTATCAGCCCCAGCATTTT.

The J gene is TRBJ2-3, the V gene TRBV19, with a possible D match to TRBD2 (5 bases). Germline CDR1 is LNHDA and CDR2 is SQIVND (reference sequence). V lost 3 bases and J lost 0, with 7 bases in between. The CDR3 consists of 14 residues. In nucleotides, the CDR3 is TGTGCCAGTAGTATCGGCGGGAGCACAGATACGCAGTATTTT. This codes for CASSIGGSTDTQYF. Full variable domain (outside the CDR3, taken from reference TRBV19 and TRBJ2-3): DGGITQSPKYLFRKEGQNVTLSCEQNLNHDAMYWYRQDPGQGLRLIYYSQIVNDFQKGDIAEGYSVSREKKESFPLTVTSAQKNPTAFYLCASSIGGSTDTQYFGPGTRLTVL.

The V gene is TRBV27, the J gene TRBJ1-6, with a possible D match to TRBD1 (6 bases). The V gene's germline CDR1 is MNHEY and CDR2 SMNVEV (reference sequence). V was shortened by 2 bases and J by 9 bases, with 11 bases between the two germline ends. The CDR3 totals 14 residues. CDR3 nucleotides: TGTGCCAGCAGTTTACCATTCAGGGGTTCACCCCTCCACTTT. It encodes CASSLPFRGSPLHF.

The rearrangement uses TRBV3-1 (or the pseudogene TRBV3-2) and TRBJ2-1; D not certain. The CDR3 has 16 amino acids. V gave up 3 bases and J gave up 0 bases, with 12 bases separating them. In germline, CDR1 is LGHDT, CDR2 YNNKEL (reference sequence). The CDR3, as DNA: TGTGCCAGCAGCCAGATGAGCATGAGCTCCTACAATGAGCAGTTCTTC. Its translation: CASSQMSMSSYNEQFF.

The chain has TRBV10-3 and TRBJ2-3; 9 nucleotides agree with TRBD1. V lost 4 bases, J lost 0 bases, and 2 bases stayed unmatched. This CDR3 has 15 amino acids. CDR1 is ENHRY and CDR2 is SYGVKD in the germline V gene. DNA for the CDR3: TGTGCCATCAGTGGGACAGGGGAGAGCACAGATACGCAGTATTTT. It codes for CAISGTGESTDTQYF.

There are a few counts of this clone. V and J are TRBV9 and TRBJ1-4, with D possibly being TRBD1 (6 bases). Germline V gene data show CDR1 as SGDLS and CDR2 as YYNGEE. V gave up 3 bases and J gave up 3 bases, with 12 bases separating them. CDR3 length: 15 amino acids. As DNA, the CDR3 is TGTGCCAGCAGCGGGACAGCGGTACCTAATGAAAAACTGTTTTTT. It translates to CASSGTAVPNEKLFF.

The rearrangement joins TRBV20-1 to TRBJ2-1, with a possible D match to TRBD1 (6 bases). With 3 bases removed from V and 5 bases from J, the gap between germline ends came to 17 bases. The CDR3 sequence is 15 residues long. Germline values: CDR1 DFQATT, CDR2 SNEGSKA (reference sequence). The DNA of the CDR3 is TGCAGTGCTAGTTTTCCGGACAGAGGTAACAATGAGCAGTTCTTC. Translated, it gives CSASFPDRGNNEQFF.

This clone has a single count. The chain carries TRBV29-1 and TRBJ2-5, with TRBD2 matching over 7 bases. Per the germline V gene, CDR1 is SQVTM and CDR2 is ANQGSEA. The V and J ends lost 3 bases and 3 bases, in that order; junction bases with no gene match: 4. The CDR3 has 13 amino acids. CDR3: CSVEWAGEETQYF. CDR3 coding DNA: TGCAGCGTTGAGTGGGCGGGAGAAGAGACCCAGTACTTC.

The chain is built from TRBV5-1 and TRBJ1-4; tentative D call: TRBD1 (5 bases). Trimming removed 1 base from V and 10 bases from J, with 17 bases in between. The CDR3 sequence is 15 residues long. Germline V CDR1 and CDR2: SGHRS, YFSETQ. The CDR3 spells CASSLLGGYEAKLFF. The DNA for the CDR3 is TGCGCCAGCAGCTTGCTGGGGGGTTATGAGGCAAAACTGTTTTTT.

This chain links TRBV5-4 with TRBJ1-2; TRBD1 matches at 7 bases. CDR3 length: 14 amino acids. Germline V gives CDR1 SGHNT, CDR2 YYREEE (reference sequence). The V and J ends lost 5 bases and 4 bases, in that order; junction bases with no gene match: 8. The CDR3 sequence is CASSPSQGFYGYTF. CDR3 in DNA: TGTGCCAGCAGTCCGTCACAGGGGTTCTATGGCTACACCTTC. Combining the CDR3 with reference TRBV5-4 and TRBJ1-2 gives the whole variable domain ETGVTQSPTHLIKTRGQQVTLRCSSQSGHNTVSWYQQALGQGPQFIFQYYREEENGRGNFPPRFSGLQFPNYSSELNVNALELDDSALYLCASSPSQGFYGYTFGSGTRLTVV.

V is TRBV11-2 and J is TRBJ1-6; D unresolved. The V gene lost 6 bases and the J gene lost 9 bases, with 15 bases spanning the gap. The CDR3 has 14 residues. In germline, CDR1 is SGHAT, CDR2 FQNNGV. DNA for the CDR3: TGTGCCAGCAGAGCCCGACTGGCGAGTTCACCCCTCCACTTT. Translation gives CASRARLASSPLHF.

The chain is built from TRBV15 and TRBJ2-1; D is perhaps TRBD2 (5 bases). The CDR3 extends over 19 amino acids. V shed 6 bases and J shed 3 bases, with 27 bases lying between them. From germline, CDR1 is LNHNV and CDR2 YYDKDF (reference sequence). The CDR3 reads CATRAGVLVGARYYNEQFF. In DNA form, the CDR3 reads TGTGCCACCAGGGCCGGGGTGTTAGTGGGAGCCCGATACTACAATGAGCAGTTCTTC.